The rows below give T cell receptor beta chains drawn from one sample of a study of T cells in Graves' hyperthyroidism and ophthalmopathy. TCRdb ran MiXCR on the multiplex PCR reads and lists one entry per CDR3 protein. The table includes roughly 500,000 distinct CDR3 sequences, roughly 46% detected once. The specimen sequenced was peripheral blood or thyroid tissue (not recorded which). Receptors were obtained from an adult woman with Graves' disease, either hyperthyroidism or ophthalmopathy (not recorded which). The CDR3 runs from the conserved cysteine through the conserved F or W. D genes are given only for firm matches. Rows give clone size only sometimes, using once, few, many, or a class for an expanded clone.

CDR3aa: CASSSSSPTQETQYF
CDR3nt: TGTGCCAGCAGCTCATCCAGCCCGACTCAAGAGACCCAGTACTTC
abundance: .
v_gene: TRBV7-9
j_gene: TRBJ2-5
d_gene: .

CDR3aa: CSANGRGDRPQHF
CDR3nt: TGCAGTGCTAATGGACGGGGAGATCGGCCCCAGCATTTT
abundance: .
v_gene: TRBV20-1
j_gene: TRBJ1-5
d_gene: .

CDR3aa: CASSPNRAPLNTEAFF
CDR3nt: TGTGCCAGCAGCCCGAACAGGGCCCCCCTGAACACTGAAGCTTTCTTT
abundance: many
v_gene: TRBV7-2
j_gene: TRBJ1-1
d_gene: .

CDR3aa: CASSLDRGPEETQYF
CDR3nt: TGTGCCAGCAGCCTGGACAGGGGCCCTGAAGAGACCCAGTACTTC
abundance: many
v_gene: TRBV7-6
j_gene: TRBJ2-5
d_gene: TRBD1

CDR3aa: CASSLGGPGEKLFF
CDR3nt: TGCGCCAGCAGCTTGGGGGGGCCTGGTGAAAAACTGTTTTTT
abundance: many
v_gene: TRBV5-1
j_gene: TRBJ1-4
d_gene: .

CDR3aa: CASSTFGQGGNTEAFF
CDR3nt: TGTGCCAGTAGTACCTTCGGACAGGGTGGGAACACTGAAGCTTTCTTT
abundance: many
v_gene: TRBV19
j_gene: TRBJ1-1
d_gene: TRBD1

CDR3aa: CASSDPGQGKDGYTF
CDR3nt: TGTGCCAGTAGTGATCCGGGACAGGGGAAGGATGGCTACACCTTC
abundance: few
v_gene: TRBV19
j_gene: TRBJ1-2
d_gene: TRBD1

CDR3aa: CASSPLVNSKEQFF
CDR3nt: TGTGCCAGCAGCCCCCTGGTTAATTCCAAAGAGCAGTTCTTC
abundance: .
v_gene: TRBV7-9
j_gene: TRBJ2-1
d_gene: .

CDR3aa: CASSVGAGNEKLFF
CDR3nt: TGTGCCAGCAGCGTAGGGGCAGGGAATGAAAAACTGTTTTTT
abundance: many
v_gene: TRBV9
j_gene: TRBJ1-4
d_gene: .

CDR3aa: CSARDSGGAETQYF
CDR3nt: TGCAGTGCTAGAGATAGCGGAGGGGCGGAGACCCAGTACTTC
abundance: .
v_gene: TRBV20-1
j_gene: TRBJ2-5
d_gene: .

CDR3aa: CSRRRQSGNQPQHF
CDR3nt: TGCAGCCGCAGGAGACAGAGCGGCAATCAGCCCCAGCATTTT
abundance: .
v_gene: TRBV29-1
j_gene: TRBJ1-5
d_gene: .

CDR3aa: CASNTNRGDYGYTF
CDR3nt: TGTGCCAGCAACACAAACAGGGGGGACTATGGCTACACCTTC
abundance: .
v_gene: TRBV2
j_gene: TRBJ1-2
d_gene: TRBD1

CDR3aa: CASKPGTGGEQYF
CDR3nt: TGCGCCAGCAAACCCGGGACAGGGGGCGAGCAGTACTTC
abundance: .
v_gene: TRBV5-1
j_gene: TRBJ2-7
d_gene: TRBD1

CDR3aa: CSVARRSDEAFF
CDR3nt: TGCAGCGTTGCCCGGAGGAGTGATGAAGCTTTCTTT
abundance: .
v_gene: TRBV29-1
j_gene: TRBJ1-1
d_gene: .

CDR3aa: CASSSDREYFEQYF
CDR3nt: TGCGCCAGCAGCTCAGACAGGGAGTATTTCGAGCAGTACTTC
abundance: .
v_gene: TRBV5-1
j_gene: TRBJ2-7
d_gene: TRBD1

CDR3aa: CASSKGPGATEAFF
CDR3nt: TGCGCCAGCAGCAAAGGACCCGGGGCCACTGAAGCTTTCTTT
abundance: many
v_gene: TRBV5-1
j_gene: TRBJ1-1
d_gene: .

CDR3aa: CASSVRGDGYTF
CDR3nt: TGTGCCAGCAGTGTCAGGGGGGATGGCTACACCTTC
abundance: many
v_gene: TRBV9
j_gene: TRBJ1-2
d_gene: TRBD1

CDR3aa: CASSFLQGSQETQYF
CDR3nt: TGTGCCAGCAGCTTTTTACAGGGGTCCCAAGAGACCCAGTACTTC
abundance: many
v_gene: TRBV11-2
j_gene: TRBJ2-5
d_gene: TRBD1

CDR3aa: CASRTGHAFTQETQYF
CDR3nt: TGTGCCAGCAGGACGGGACACGCGTTCACCCAAGAGACCCAGTACTTC
abundance: .
v_gene: TRBV7-9
j_gene: TRBJ2-5
d_gene: .

CDR3aa: CATSRTTQRDKVFF
CDR3nt: TGTGCCACCAGCAGGACGACGCAACGGGACAAGGTGTTTTTT
abundance: .
v_gene: TRBV15
j_gene: TRBJ1-4
d_gene: .

CDR3aa: CSASPRTGNTEAFF
CDR3nt: TGCAGTGCTTCCCCCCGGACAGGGAACACTGAAGCTTTCTTT
abundance: .
v_gene: TRBV20-1
j_gene: TRBJ1-1
d_gene: TRBD1

CDR3aa: CASSGGGTPEAFF
CDR3nt: TGTGCCAGCAGCGGAGGAGGGACACCCGAAGCTTTCTTT
abundance: .
v_gene: TRBV9
j_gene: TRBJ1-1
d_gene: .

CDR3aa: CASSPATGWGTEAFF
CDR3nt: TGTGCCAGCAGTCCAGCGACAGGGTGGGGCACTGAAGCTTTCTTT
abundance: many
v_gene: TRBV28
j_gene: TRBJ1-1
d_gene: TRBD1

CDR3aa: CASSLEQNTEAFF
CDR3nt: TGCGCCAGCAGCCTAGAACAGAACACTGAAGCTTTCTTT
abundance: many
v_gene: TRBV5-1
j_gene: TRBJ1-1
d_gene: .

CDR3aa: CAISESGSIAGGYGYTF
CDR3nt: TGTGCCATCAGTGAGTCGGGATCCATCGCAGGGGGCTATGGCTACACCTTC
abundance: many
v_gene: TRBV10-3
j_gene: TRBJ1-2
d_gene: TRBD1

CDR3aa: CASPEGGTSGANVLTF
CDR3nt: TGTGCCAGCCCCGAGGGGGGAACCTCTGGGGCCAACGTCCTGACTTTC
abundance: few
v_gene: TRBV6-1
j_gene: TRBJ2-6
d_gene: .

CDR3aa: CAHTRGGWETQYF
CDR3nt: TGTGCCCACACGAGGGGGGGGTGGGAGACCCAGTACTTC
abundance: .
v_gene: TRBV9
j_gene: TRBJ2-5
d_gene: .

CDR3aa: CASSLGPGRLNTEAFF
CDR3nt: TGTGCCAGCAGCTTAGGCCCAGGGAGGCTGAACACTGAAGCTTTCTTT
abundance: .
v_gene: TRBV7-2
j_gene: TRBJ1-1
d_gene: .

CDR3aa: CASRRTDTEAFF
CDR3nt: TGCGCCAGCAGAAGGACGGACACCGAAGCTTTCTTT
abundance: .
v_gene: TRBV5-1
j_gene: TRBJ1-1
d_gene: .

CDR3aa: CASSESLQGAGELFF
CDR3nt: TGTGCCAGCAGTGAATCTCTTCAGGGAGCCGGGGAGCTGTTTTTT
abundance: many
v_gene: TRBV2
j_gene: TRBJ2-2
d_gene: .

CDR3aa: CASSLRMGGAQYF
CDR3nt: TGTGCCAGCAGCCTCCGGATGGGCGGGGCCCAGTACTTC
abundance: many
v_gene: TRBV7-3
j_gene: TRBJ2-5
d_gene: .

CDR3aa: CASRIGGQGVSQPQHF
CDR3nt: TGTGCCAGCAGGATTGGGGGACAGGGTGTGAGTCAGCCCCAGCATTTT
abundance: many
v_gene: TRBV6-9
j_gene: TRBJ1-5
d_gene: TRBD1

CDR3aa: CASSLARGGSYEQYF
CDR3nt: TGTGCCAGCAGCTTAGCGAGGGGGGGTTCCTACGAGCAGTACTTC
abundance: many
v_gene: TRBV7-6
j_gene: TRBJ2-7
d_gene: .

CDR3aa: CARSDRDNSPLHF
CDR3nt: TGTGCTAGAAGTGACCGGGATAATTCACCCCTCCACTTT
abundance: once
v_gene: TRBV25-1
j_gene: TRBJ1-6
d_gene: .

CDR3aa: CASSQGQGSTGYGYTF
CDR3nt: TGTGCCAGCAGCCAGGGACAGGGGTCGACGGGGTATGGCTACACCTTC
abundance: many
v_gene: TRBV3-1
j_gene: TRBJ1-2
d_gene: TRBD1

CDR3aa: CASSYEGSTDTQYF
CDR3nt: TGTGCCAGCAGTTACGAGGGCAGCACAGATACGCAGTATTTT
abundance: .
v_gene: TRBV6-6
j_gene: TRBJ2-3
d_gene: .

CDR3aa: CSVAGTVGGLETQYF
CDR3nt: TGCAGCGTTGCCGGGACAGTTGGGGGATTGGAGACCCAGTACTTC
abundance: .
v_gene: TRBV29-1
j_gene: TRBJ2-5
d_gene: TRBD1

CDR3aa: CATSRPGQGDGTEAFF
CDR3nt: TGTGCCACCAGCAGACCGGGACAGGGGGATGGCACTGAAGCTTTCTTT
abundance: .
v_gene: TRBV15
j_gene: TRBJ1-1
d_gene: TRBD1

CDR3aa: CASHLGTGDLNTEAFF
CDR3nt: TGTGCCAGCCATCTTGGGACAGGGGACCTAAACACTGAAGCTTTCTTT
abundance: .
v_gene: TRBV6-1
j_gene: TRBJ1-1
d_gene: TRBD1

CDR3aa: CASREGLHEQYF
CDR3nt: TGTGCCAGCAGGGAGGGCTTGCACGAGCAGTACTTC
abundance: many
v_gene: TRBV6-6
j_gene: TRBJ2-7
d_gene: .

CDR3aa: CASSLEPGARETQYF
CDR3nt: TGCGCCAGCAGCTTGGAACCGGGGGCTAGGGAGACCCAGTACTTC
abundance: .
v_gene: TRBV5-1
j_gene: TRBJ2-5
d_gene: .

CDR3aa: CASSPGTGDYEQYF
CDR3nt: TGTGCCAGCAGCCCCGGGACAGGGGATTACGAGCAGTACTTC
abundance: few
v_gene: TRBV4-1
j_gene: TRBJ2-7
d_gene: TRBD1

CDR3aa: CASSLGTGDAYEQYF
CDR3nt: TGTGCCAGCAGCTTAGGGACAGGGGACGCTTACGAGCAGTACTTC
abundance: once
v_gene: TRBV7-9
j_gene: TRBJ2-7
d_gene: TRBD1

CDR3aa: CATSDSDRTDEQYF
CDR3nt: TGTGCCACCAGTGACTCCGACCGGACCGACGAGCAGTACTTC
abundance: many
v_gene: TRBV24-1
j_gene: TRBJ2-7
d_gene: .

CDR3aa: CASSFAQTSPLHF
CDR3nt: TGTGCCAGCAGCTTTGCACAGACCTCACCCCTCCACTTT
abundance: .
v_gene: TRBV7-2
j_gene: TRBJ1-6
d_gene: .

CDR3aa: CASSRTSTGTGYTF
CDR3nt: TGTGCCAGCAGCCGGACTTCTACAGGGACTGGCTACACCTTC
abundance: few
v_gene: TRBV14
j_gene: TRBJ1-2
d_gene: .

CDR3aa: CATSTTTQGTGYEQYF
CDR3nt: TGTGCCACCAGCACCACTACACAGGGGACGGGCTACGAGCAGTACTTC
abundance: .
v_gene: TRBV15
j_gene: TRBJ2-7
d_gene: TRBD1